This TCR beta chain was recovered during a study of T-cell reconstitution after alpha-beta-depleted transplantation in children. Findings of the study overall: After one year, T-cell counts and TCRbeta diversity mostly came from new T cells.

Worth noting for this clonotype: Its cognate antigen is unknown.

The library targeted TCRbeta and was prepared with unique molecular identifiers. TCRdb redid the calling of the PCR reads with MiXCR, one entry per CDR3 protein. The table has a few hundred thousand distinct CDR3 sequences, 6.6% seen once. The germline V gene has CDR1 LNHDA and CDR2 SQIVND (reference sequence). This CDR3 comprises 14 residues. V lost 6 bases, J lost 6 bases, and 18 bases lay in between. This specimen was PBMCs, taken before TCRalphabeta/CD19-depleted stem cell transplant. The chain uses TRBV19 and TRBJ2-7; D gene uncertain. This TCR came from a boy between 2 and 15 years old with acute lymphoblastic leukemia, due to receive a stem cell transplant. CDR3 sequence (DNA): TGTGCCAGTAGCGTGGTGGGATCCTCTGGCGAGCAGTACTTC. The encoded protein is CASSVVGSSGEQYF.